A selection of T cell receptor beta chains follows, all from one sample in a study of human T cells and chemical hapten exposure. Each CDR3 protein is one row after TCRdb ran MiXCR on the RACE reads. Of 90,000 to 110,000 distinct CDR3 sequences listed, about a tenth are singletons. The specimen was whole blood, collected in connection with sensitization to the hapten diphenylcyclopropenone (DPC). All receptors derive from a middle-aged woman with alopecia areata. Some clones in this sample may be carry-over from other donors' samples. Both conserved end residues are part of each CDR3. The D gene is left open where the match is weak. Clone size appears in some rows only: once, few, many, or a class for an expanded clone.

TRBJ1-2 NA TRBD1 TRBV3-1 TGTGCCAGCAGCTTAGGACAGGCCTATGGCTACACCTTC CASSLGQAYGYTF
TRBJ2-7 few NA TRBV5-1 TGCGCCAGCAGCGCCGGGACAAAGAACTACGAGCAGTACTTC CASSAGTKNYEQYF
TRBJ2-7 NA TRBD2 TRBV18 TGTGCCAGCTCACCAAAGCGGGGGTTGGTCGAGCAGTACTTC CASSPKRGLVEQYF
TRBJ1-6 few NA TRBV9 TGTGCCAGCAGCGAAGGACCAATGGGTAATTCACCCCTCCACTTT CASSEGPMGNSPLHF
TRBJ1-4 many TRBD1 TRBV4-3 TGCGCCAGCAGCCAGGAAACCGGGACAGGGAACGAAAAACTGTTTTTT CASSQETGTGNEKLFF
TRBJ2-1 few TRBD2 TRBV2 TGTGCCAGCAGTGACTGGCTAGCGGGGGACAATGAGCAGTTCTTC CASSDWLAGDNEQFF
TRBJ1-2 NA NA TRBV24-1 TGTGCCACCAGTGCGGGAGACTATGGCTACACCTTC CATSAGDYGYTF
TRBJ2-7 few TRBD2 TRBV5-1 TGCGCCAGCAGCTGGGCCCTAGCGGGGGGCCTTTCCTACGAGCAGTACTTC CASSWALAGGLSYEQYF
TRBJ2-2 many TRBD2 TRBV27 TGTGCCAGCACCATCCATAGCGGGGGGAACACCGGGGAGCTGTTTTTT CASTIHSGGNTGELFF
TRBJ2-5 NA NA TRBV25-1 TGTGCCAGCAGTGAACCCGGGGCGTGGCCAGAGACCCAGTACTTC CASSEPGAWPETQYF
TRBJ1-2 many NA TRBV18 TGTGCCAGCTCACCATTGACGGCCGATGGCTACACCTTC CASSPLTADGYTF
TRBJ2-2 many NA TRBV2 TGTGCCAGCAGAAGGCCGAACACCGGGGAGCTGTTTTTT CASRRPNTGELFF
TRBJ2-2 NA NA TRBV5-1 TGCGCCAGCAGCTTGGAATACAACTCCGGGGAGCTGTTTTTT CASSLEYNSGELFF
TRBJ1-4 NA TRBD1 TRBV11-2 TGTGCCAGCGGCTTCGGGACAGGCCACGGTGAAAAACTGTTTTTT CASGFGTGHGEKLFF
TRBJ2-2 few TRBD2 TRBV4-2 TGTGCCAGCAGCCAAGAAGGGACTAGCGGGGCCGGGGAGCTGTTTTTT CASSQEGTSGAGELFF
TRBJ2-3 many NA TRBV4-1 TGCGCCAGCAGCCAAGATACGTCGCGGGGGCGGGGAGATACGCAGTATTTT CASSQDTSRGRGDTQYF
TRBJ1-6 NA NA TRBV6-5 TGTGCCAGCAGTTACTTCGCCCCTGGGCAGGGAGGTAATTCACCCCTCCACTTT CASSYFAPGQGGNSPLHF
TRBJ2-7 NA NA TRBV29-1 TGCAGCGTTGATACAGGCGGGTCCTACGAGCAGTACTTC CSVDTGGSYEQYF
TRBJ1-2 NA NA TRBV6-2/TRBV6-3 TGTGCCAGCAGTTACGGGCTGAACTATGGCTACACCTTC CASSYGLNYGYTF
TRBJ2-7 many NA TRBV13 TGTGCCAGCAGCTTAGTAGGGCGTTCCTACGAGCAGTACTTC CASSLVGRSYEQYF
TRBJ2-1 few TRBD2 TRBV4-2 TGTGCCAGCAGCCAAGCTAGCGGGGGGTTGAATGAGCAGTTCTTC CASSQASGGLNEQFF
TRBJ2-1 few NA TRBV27 TGTGCCAGCAGTTTAATTAGGGTTACGGCCTACAATGAGCAGTTCTTC CASSLIRVTAYNEQFF
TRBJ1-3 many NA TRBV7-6 TGTGCCAGCAGCCTTGGACCGCTCTCTGGAAACACCATATATTTT CASSLGPLSGNTIYF
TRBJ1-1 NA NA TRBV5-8 TGTGCCAGCACGGAAAGGTCTTACAGAGGAGAAGCTTTCTTT CASTERSYRGEAFF
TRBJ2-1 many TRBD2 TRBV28 TGTGCCAGCAGTCTCCAGGTAGCGGGGGGGTACAATGAGCAGTTCTTC CASSLQVAGGYNEQFF
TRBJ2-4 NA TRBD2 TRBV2 TGTGCCAGCAGTTCCACTAGACTAGCGGGGGGAAACATTCAGTACTTC CASSSTRLAGGNIQYF
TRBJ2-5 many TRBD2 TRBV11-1 TGTGCCAGCACGATAGCGGGGTGGCCCTACGAGACCCAGTACTTC CASTIAGWPYETQYF
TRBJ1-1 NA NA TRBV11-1 TGTGCCAGCAGCTTGGCAGCCACTGCTGAAGCTTTCTTT CASSLAATAEAFF
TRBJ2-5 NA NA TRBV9 TGTGCCAGCAGCGCAGGGCCGCAGCAAGAGACCCAGTACTTC CASSAGPQQETQYF
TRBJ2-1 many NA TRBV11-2 TGTGCCAGCAGCCCCCGCGCCGGGGGCCGGAATGAGCAGTTCTTC CASSPRAGGRNEQFF
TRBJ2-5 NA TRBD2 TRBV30 TGTGCCTGGAGTGTAAGCCTAGCGGGGGGTTCAGGAGAGACCCAGTACTTC CAWSVSLAGGSGETQYF
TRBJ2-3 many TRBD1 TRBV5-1 TGCGCCAGCAGCTTGAGGGGGACAGGGGACCGCACAGATACGCAGTATTTT CASSLRGTGDRTDTQYF
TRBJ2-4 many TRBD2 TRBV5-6 TGTGCCAGCAGCATTGGGAGGGCGGGAAACATTCAGTACTTC CASSIGRAGNIQYF
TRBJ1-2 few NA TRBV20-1 TGCAGTGCTAGAGATCCCGGGGGGGGACGCTATGGCTACACCTTC CSARDPGGGRYGYTF
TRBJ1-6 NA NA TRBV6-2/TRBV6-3 TGTGCCAGCAGTCGTCAGGGGCTCCTCAATTCACCCCTCCACTTT CASSRQGLLNSPLHF
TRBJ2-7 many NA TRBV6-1 TGTGCCAGCAGTACGACCTCCCTACCCTACGAGCAGTACTTC CASSTTSLPYEQYF
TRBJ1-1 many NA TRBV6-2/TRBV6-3 TGTGCCAGCAGTTACTCTACCACCGCTTTCTTT CASSYSTTAFF
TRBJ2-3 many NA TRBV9 TGTGCCAGCAGCGTAGGGCAGGGTAGCACAGATACGCAGTATTTT CASSVGQGSTDTQYF
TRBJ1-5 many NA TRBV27 TGTGCCAGCAGTTTATACGGATATAGCAATCAGCCCCAGCATTTT CASSLYGYSNQPQHF
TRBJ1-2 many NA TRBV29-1 TGCAGCGTGGCAGGATTGCGGGATGGCTACACCTTC CSVAGLRDGYTF
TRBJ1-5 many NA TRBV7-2 TGTGCCAGCAGCCACGGGACTAATGTTCAGCCCCAGCATTTT CASSHGTNVQPQHF
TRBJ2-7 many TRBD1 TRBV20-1 TGCAGTGCTCCAACGGACAGGGGACCTTACGAGCAGTACTTC CSAPTDRGPYEQYF
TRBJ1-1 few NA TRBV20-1 TGCAGTGCTAGAGGTAACAGGGCCGAAGCTTTCTTT CSARGNRAEAFF
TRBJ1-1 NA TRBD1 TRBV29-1 TGCAGCGTTTTCCGGGACAGGGGGTTGAACACTGAAGCTTTCTTT CSVFRDRGLNTEAFF
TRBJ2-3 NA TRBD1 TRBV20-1 TGCAGTCTAGGGGGCGCCTCTAGCACAGATACGCAGTATTTT CSLGGASSTDTQYF
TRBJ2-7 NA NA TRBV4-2 TGTGCCAGCAGCCAAGATTGGGGGCCCCCTGGCGAGCAGTACTTC CASSQDWGPPGEQYF
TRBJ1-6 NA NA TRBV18 TGTGCCAGCTCATCGCCGGGACCCAATAATTCACCCCTCCACTTT CASSSPGPNNSPLHF
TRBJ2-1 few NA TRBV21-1 TGTGCCAGCAGCACTTACAGGGACCTCTACAATGAGCAGTTCTTC CASSTYRDLYNEQFF
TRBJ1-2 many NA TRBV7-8 TGTGCCAGCAGCCCGGAACAGGGTATCTATGGCTACACCTTC CASSPEQGIYGYTF
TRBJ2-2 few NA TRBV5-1 TGCGCCAGCAGCTATGGAGATATGGGCGGGGAGCTGTTTTTT CASSYGDMGGELFF
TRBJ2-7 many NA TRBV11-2 TGTGCCAGCAGCTTAGGGCCGTTGAAGCAGTACTTC CASSLGPLKQYF
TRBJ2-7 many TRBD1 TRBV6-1 TGTGCCAGCAGTCCTGACAGGGTGTCCTACGAGCAGTACTTC CASSPDRVSYEQYF
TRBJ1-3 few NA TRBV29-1 TGCAGCGTTCAACCGCTCTCTGGAAACACCATATATTTT CSVQPLSGNTIYF
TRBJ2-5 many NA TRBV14 TGTGCCAGCAGCTCTCATGGCGGGGTCGGGGGCGAGACCCAGTACTTC CASSSHGGVGGETQYF
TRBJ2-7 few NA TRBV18 TGTGCCAGCTCACCTGCCGAGGGAGGCACCTACGAGCAGTACTTC CASSPAEGGTYEQYF
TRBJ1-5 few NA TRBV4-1 TGCGCCAGCAGCCAAGATTGGAACAGACGACAGCCCCAGCATTTT CASSQDWNRRQPQHF
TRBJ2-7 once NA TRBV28 TGTGCCAGCAGTTTCTCAGGTTCGTTCTACGAGCAGTACTTC CASSFSGSFYEQYF
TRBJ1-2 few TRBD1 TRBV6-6 TGTGCCAGCTCAGGGGGCGACCCCTATGGCTACACCTTC CASSGGDPYGYTF
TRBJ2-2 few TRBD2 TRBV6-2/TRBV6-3 TGTGCCAGCAGTTCAACTAGCGGGGGGACCGGGGAGCTGTTTTTT CASSSTSGGTGELFF
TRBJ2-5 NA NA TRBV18 TGTGCCAGCTTACGACAGGACCAAGAGACCCAGTACTTC CASLRQDQETQYF